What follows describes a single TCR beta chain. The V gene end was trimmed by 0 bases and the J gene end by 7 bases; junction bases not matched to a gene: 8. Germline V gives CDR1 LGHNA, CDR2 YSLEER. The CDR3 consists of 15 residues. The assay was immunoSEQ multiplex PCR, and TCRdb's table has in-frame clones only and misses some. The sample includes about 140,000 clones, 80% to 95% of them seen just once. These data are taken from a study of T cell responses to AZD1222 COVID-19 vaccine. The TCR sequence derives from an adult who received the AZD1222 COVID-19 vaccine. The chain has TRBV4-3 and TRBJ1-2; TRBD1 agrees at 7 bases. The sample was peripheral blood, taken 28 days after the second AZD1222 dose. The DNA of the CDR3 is TGCGCCAGCAGCCAAGAGACAGGGAGTCAGTTTGGCTACACCTTC. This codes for CASSQETGSQFGYTF.